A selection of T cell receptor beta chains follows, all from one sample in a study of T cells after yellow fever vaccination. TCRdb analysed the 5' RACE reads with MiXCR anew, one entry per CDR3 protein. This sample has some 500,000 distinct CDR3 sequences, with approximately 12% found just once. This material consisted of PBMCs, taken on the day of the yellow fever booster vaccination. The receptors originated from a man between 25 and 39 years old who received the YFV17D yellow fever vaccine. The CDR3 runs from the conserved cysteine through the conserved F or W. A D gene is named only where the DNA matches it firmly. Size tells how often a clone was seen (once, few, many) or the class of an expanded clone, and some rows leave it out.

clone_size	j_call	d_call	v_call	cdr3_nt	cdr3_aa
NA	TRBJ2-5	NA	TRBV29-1	TGCAGCGTCACCAGGGTAGAGGAGACCCAGTACTTC	CSVTRVEETQYF
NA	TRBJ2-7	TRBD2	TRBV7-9	TGTGCCAGCAGTTTACCACTAGCGGGAGGCCGCGAGCAGTACTTC	CASSLPLAGGREQYF
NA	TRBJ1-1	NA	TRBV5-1	TGCGCCAGCAGCTTCGGTTTGGAACAGGCGAACACTGAAGCTTTCTTT	CASSFGLEQANTEAFF
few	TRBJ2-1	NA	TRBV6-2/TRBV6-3	TGTGCCAGCAGTTTAGAGGGATTATACAATGAGCAGTTCTTC	CASSLEGLYNEQFF
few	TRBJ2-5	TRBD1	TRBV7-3	TGTGCCAGCAGCTCGACAGGGTTTGAGACCCAGTACTTC	CASSSTGFETQYF
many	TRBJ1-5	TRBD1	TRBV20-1	TGCAGTGCTCACAGGGGCAGCAATCAGCCCCAGCATTTT	CSAHRGSNQPQHF
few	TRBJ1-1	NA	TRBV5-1	TGCGCCAGCAGCTTCTCTAGTACGATGAACACTGAAGCTTTCTTT	CASSFSSTMNTEAFF
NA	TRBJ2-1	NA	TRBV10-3	TGTGCCATCAGAGCAGGGCCAGACAATGAGCAGTTCTTC	CAIRAGPDNEQFF
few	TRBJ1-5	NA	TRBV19	TGTGCCAGTAGTCGCGGGGGTGTAAGGAGCAATCAGCCCCAGCATTTT	CASSRGGVRSNQPQHF
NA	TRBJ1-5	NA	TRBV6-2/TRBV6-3	TGTGCCAGCAGTTACTCGGACGGTCAGCCCCAGCATTTT	CASSYSDGQPQHF
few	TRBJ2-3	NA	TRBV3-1	TGTGCCAGCAGCCAACCATCGGATACGCAGTATTTT	CASSQPSDTQYF
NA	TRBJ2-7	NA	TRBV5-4	TGTGCCAGCAGCTTGGCCCGGCAGCCCCCCTACGAGCAGTACTTC	CASSLARQPPYEQYF
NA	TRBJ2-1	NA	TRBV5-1	TGCGCCAGCAGCTTGGAGGCAGGGGGGCACAATGAGCAGTTCTTC	CASSLEAGGHNEQFF